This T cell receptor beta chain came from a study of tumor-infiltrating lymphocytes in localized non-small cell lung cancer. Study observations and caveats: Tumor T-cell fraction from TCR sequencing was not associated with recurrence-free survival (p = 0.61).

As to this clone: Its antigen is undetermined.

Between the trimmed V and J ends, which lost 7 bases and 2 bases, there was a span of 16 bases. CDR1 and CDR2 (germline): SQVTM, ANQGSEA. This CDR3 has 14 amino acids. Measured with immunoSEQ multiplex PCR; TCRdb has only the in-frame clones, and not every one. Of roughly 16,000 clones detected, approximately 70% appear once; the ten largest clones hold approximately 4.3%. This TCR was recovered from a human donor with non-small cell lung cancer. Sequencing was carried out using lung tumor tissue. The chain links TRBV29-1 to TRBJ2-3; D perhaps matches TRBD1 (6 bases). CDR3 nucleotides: TGCAGCGCGGACAGCCGCGCAAACACAGATACGCAGTATTTT. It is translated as CSADSRANTDTQYF.